This is a list of T cell receptor beta chains from one sample in a study of blood T cell repertoires in COVID-19. Sequenced by immunoSEQ multiplex PCR; TCRdb stores in-frame clones only, minus some. The repertoire holds a few hundred thousand clones, about 80% seen once, with roughly 8.6% in the top ten. The source material was peripheral blood. The receptors originated from a human donor in a cohort sampled during active COVID-19. Each CDR3 is given with its conserved first and last residue. D genes are given only for firm matches. Not all rows give a size; the values are once, few, many and, for expanded clones, a class.

j_call,v_call,clone_size,d_call,cdr3_aa,cdr3_nt
TRBJ2-1,TRBV28,once,-,CASSSPGLHGDEQFF,TGTGCCAGCAGTTCCCCGGGACTCCACGGCGATGAGCAGTTCTTC
TRBJ2-7,TRBV19,-,-,CASSIRVSYEQYF,TGTGCCAGTAGTATCAGGGTCTCCTACGAGCAGTACTTC
TRBJ1-5,TRBV3-1/TRBV3-2,-,-,CASSQGEQPQHF,TGTGCCAGCAGCCAAGGTGAGCAGCCCCAGCATTTT
TRBJ2-3,TRBV14,-,TRBD2,CASSQDPSSGGHTQYF,TGTGCCAGCAGCCAAGATCCGTCTAGCGGGGGGCATACGCAGTATTTT
TRBJ1-4,TRBV6-5,-,TRBD1,CASYRGGLTNEKLFF,TGTGCCAGTTACAGGGGGGGATTAACTAATGAAAAACTGTTTTTT
TRBJ1-6,TRBV28,-,-,CASSLFGVDSPLHF,TGTGCCAGCAGTTTATTCGGGGTAGATTCACCCCTCCACTTT
TRBJ2-1,TRBV11-3,-,TRBD2,CASSLGGLAGVSEQFF,TGTGCCAGCAGCTTAGGTGGACTAGCGGGAGTAAGTGAGCAGTTCTTC
TRBJ1-1,TRBV28,-,-,CASRAGYTEAFF,TGTGCCAGCAGGGCGGGGTACACTGAAGCTTTCTTT
TRBJ1-2,TRBV4-1,-,TRBD1,CASSQDWGQGVSREGYTF,TGCGCCAGCAGCCAAGATTGGGGACAGGGGGTATCAAGGGAGGGCTACACCTTC
TRBJ2-3,TRBV7-2,-,TRBD2,CASSLRAGGRADTQYF,TGTGCCAGCAGCTTAAGGGCGGGGGGCCGAGCAGATACGCAGTATTTT
TRBJ1-1,TRBV11-3,-,-,CASSLTPTAEAFF,TGTGCCAGCAGCTTAACTCCAACCGCTGAAGCTTTCTTT
TRBJ1-1,TRBV19,-,TRBD1,CASSTGQGYTEAFF,TGTGCCAGTAGTACGGGACAGGGATACACTGAAGCTTTCTTT
TRBJ2-7,TRBV28,-,TRBD1,CASLGQESYEQYF,TGTGCCAGCCTCGGACAGGAATCCTACGAGCAGTACTTC
TRBJ2-3,TRBV3-1/TRBV3-2,once,TRBD2,CASSQTLAGGCYF,TGTGCCAGCAGCCAGACCCTAGCGGGGGGGTGTTATTTT
TRBJ2-5,TRBV29-1,-,TRBD2,CSVERGGETQYF,TGCAGCGTTGAACGGGGAGGGGAGACCCAGTACTTC
TRBJ1-1,TRBV6-5,-,-,CASSPLGGRAEAFF,TGTGCCAGCAGCCCATTAGGGGGACGAGCTGAAGCTTTCTTT
TRBJ2-5,TRBV5-6,-,-,CASSLGGQGREETQYF,TGTGCCAGCAGCTTGGGGGGTCAGGGCAGGGAAGAGACCCAGTACTTC
TRBJ1-1,TRBV5-4,once,TRBD1,CASSLGGVGQGGFF,TGTGCCAGCAGCTTGGGCGGGGTGGGACAGGGTGGTTTCTTT
TRBJ2-7,TRBV24-1,-,-,CATSDPFGGTDNYEQYF,TGTGCCACCAGTGACCCCTTTGGGGGGACAGACAACTACGAGCAGTACTTC